This entry lists 32 T cell receptor beta chains sequenced from one sample in a study of PD-L1 blockade in urothelial cancer. Time point specified: peripheral blood 6 weeks after treatment start. Clones were sequenced by immunoSEQ multiplex PCR, and TCRdb holds only the in-frame ones, with some missing. Of about 44,000 clones listed, under 95% were seen once; the top ten hold around 7%. Specimen: PBMCs, collected around atezolizumab (anti-PD-L1) treatment. The receptor set was obtained from a man aged 70 or older with urothelial cancer.

V gene TRBV28 combines with J gene TRBJ2-1; 7 nucleotides line up with TRBD2. With V trimmed by 6 bases and J by 5 bases, 10 bases remained unmatched. The CDR3 contains 15 residues. Germline values: CDR1 MDHEN, CDR2 SYDVKM. The CDR3 coding sequence is TGTGCCAGCAGCCCCGCTAGCGGAGCACACAATGAGCAGTTCTTC. It codes for CASSPASGAHNEQFF.

V and J are TRBV10-3 and TRBJ2-2; TRBD2 might be the D (6 bases). CDR3 length equals 14 residues. V lost 6 bases to trimming and J lost 3 bases, with 11 bases between them. Per the germline V gene, CDR1 is ENHRY and CDR2 is SYGVKD. For the CDR3, the DNA is TGTGCCATCAGGCCATCGGGGGACACCGGGGAGCTGTTTTTT. It translates to CAIRPSGDTGELFF.

This chain joins TRBV28 and TRBJ1-2; unclear D gene. This CDR3 contains 12 residues. Germline V gene data show CDR1 as MDHEN and CDR2 as SYDVKM. V lost 5 bases and J lost 4, with 8 bases in between. This CDR3 is CASSRDIYGYTF. The DNA for the CDR3 is TGTGCCAGCAGTCGCGACATCTATGGCTACACCTTC.

V is TRBV11-1 and J is TRBJ2-4; possibly TRBD2 for D (6 bases). The CDR3 is made up of 14 amino acids. Deletions cut 7 bases from V and 1 base from J, with 11 bases between. Germline V gives CDR1 SGHAT, CDR2 FQDESV (reference sequence). The DNA of the CDR3 is TGTGCCAGCAACCCTGGAGGGGCCAAAAACATTCAGTACTTC. This translates into CASNPGGAKNIQYF.

The DNA of the CDR3 is TGTGCCAGCTCACGAATACAGGGTATTGACAAAAACATTCAGTACTTC. Residues: CASSRIQGIDKNIQYF. The rearrangement uses TRBV18 and TRBJ2-4; possibly TRBD1 for D (6 bases). This CDR3 spans 16 amino acids. The ends were cut back, 4 bases at V and 3 bases at J, with 16 bases in the middle. From germline, CDR1 is KGHSH and CDR2 LQKENI.

The chain carries TRBV19 and TRBJ2-1; 11 bases agree with TRBD2. The J segment lost 9 bases and the V segment lost 4 bases, leaving 11 bases of the junction unmatched. Germline V lookup: CDR1 LNHDA, CDR2 SQIVND (reference sequence). CDR3 length equals 16 residues. The CDR3, as DNA: TGTGCCAGTAGTACCCCCACTAGCGGGAGAACAGGTGAGCAGTTCTTC. Translated, it gives CASSTPTSGRTGEQFF.

The chain recombines TRBV10-3 with TRBJ2-3; D perhaps matches TRBD2 (5 bases). This CDR3 spans 12 amino acids. Germline V lookup: CDR1 ENHRY, CDR2 SYGVKD. Trimming left V 6 bases short and J 5 bases short, with 9 bases between. CDR3 in DNA: TGTGCCATCAGGGCACTAGGAGATACGCAGTATTTT. Protein: CAIRALGDTQYF.

This chain joins TRBV28 and TRBJ2-5, with 14 bases aligning to TRBD2. The germline V gene has CDR1 MDHEN and CDR2 SYDVKM. The ends lost 6 bases at V and 6 bases at J; junction bases unmatched: 6. The length of the CDR3 is 15 residues. CDR3 DNA sequence: TGTGCCAGCAGCTTGGGACTAGCGGGAGCTAAGACCCAGTACTTC. Translating it yields CASSLGLAGAKTQYF.

This chain connects TRBV11-2 to TRBJ2-3, with TRBD2 matching 13 bases. Germline assignment: CDR1 SGHAT and CDR2 FQNNGV. V was pared by 5 bases and J by 2 bases, with 4 bases of the junction left unmatched. The CDR3 loop spans 16 amino acids. CDR3 sequence reads: CASSPGLAGLTDTQYF. In DNA form, the CDR3 reads TGTGCCAGCAGCCCGGGACTAGCGGGGCTCACAGATACGCAGTATTTT.

The chain joins TRBV6-1 to TRBJ1-6; 9 bases align to TRBD1. The V segment lost 6 bases and the J segment 9 bases; nucleotides outside the gene matches: 3. Germline V gene data show CDR1 as MNHNS and CDR2 as SASEGT. This CDR3 comprises 13 residues. CDR3 sequence (DNA): TGTGCCAGCAGGGGACAGGGATTTTCACCCCTCCACTTT. Translation gives CASRGQGFSPLHF.

The chain employs TRBV7-2 and TRBJ2-7; tentative D call: TRBD1 (5 bases). Trimming shortened V by 1 base and J by 0 bases, and 7 bases separated the two germline ends. Germline assignment: CDR1 SGHTA and CDR2 FQGNSA. The CDR3 runs 14 residues. CDR3 protein: CASSLGQLSYEQYF. DNA for the CDR3: TGTGCCAGCAGCTTAGGACAGCTCTCCTACGAGCAGTACTTC.

V and J are TRBV7-3 and TRBJ1-2, with D maybe TRBD1 (5 bases). The CDR3 spans 13 residues. CDR1 is SGHTA, CDR2 FQGTGA, per germline. Deletions cut 3 bases from V and 6 bases from J, with 11 bases between. CDR3 amino acids: CASSLLGGDGYTF. The CDR3 bases are TGTGCCAGCAGCTTGCTCGGAGGGGATGGCTACACCTTC.

The genes are TRBV9 and TRBJ1-2, with 9 bases that match TRBD1. Unmatched junction bases numbered 1, after V lost 1 base and J lost 3 bases. This CDR3 has 14 amino acids. Germline V gene data show CDR1 as SGDLS and CDR2 as YYNGEE. The CDR3 DNA sequence: TGTGCCAGCAGCGTAACAGGGGGCGACTATGGCTACACCTTC. It yields the protein CASSVTGGDYGYTF.

On this clone itself: Other nucleotide sequences in the sample specify the same CDR3. This chain links TRBV2 with TRBJ1-5; D is uncertain. V gave up 3 bases and J gave up 7 bases, with 13 bases separating them. This CDR3 is 14 amino acids long. Looked up from germline, CDR1 is SNHLY and CDR2 is FYNNEI. As DNA, the CDR3 is TGTGCCAGCAGTGACCGCGGAGTAGGCCAGCCCCAGCATTTT. This translates into CASSDRGVGQPQHF. Full variable domain (missing parts from reference TRBV2 and TRBJ1-5): EPEVTQTPSHQVTQMGQEVILRCVPISNHLYFYWYRQILGQKVEFLVSFYNNEISEKSEIFDDQFSVERPDGSNFTLKIRSTKLEDSAMYFCASSDRGVGQPQHFGDGTRLSIL.

This CDR3 reads CASSVGDSGRNIQYF. Written as DNA, the CDR3 is TGTGCCAGCAGCGTAGGTGATAGCGGGAGAAACATTCAGTACTTC. The chain is built from TRBV9 and TRBJ2-4, with TRBD2 identical over 9 bases. Germline loops: CDR1 SGDLS, CDR2 YYNGEE. J was trimmed by 6 bases and V by 0 bases; bases with no gene match: 4. The CDR3 has 15 amino acids.

This clone was recorded once. The V gene is TRBV21-1, the J gene TRBJ1-2. TRBV21-1 is an annotated pseudogene. The CDR3 loop spans 11 amino acids. CDR3 nucleotide sequence: TGTGCCAGCAGCACCGGGGGTGGCTACACCTTC. Protein: CASSTGGGYTF.

The V call is TRBV10-2, the J call TRBJ1-5, with 9 bases fitting TRBD1. The junction had 14 bases not matched to a gene; V was cut back by 6 bases and J by 11 bases. The germline CDR1 and CDR2 sequences are WSHSY and SAAADI. The CDR3 runs to 15 residues. The CDR3 region is CASSRGQGTRSAQHF. The CDR3 nucleotides read TGCGCCAGCAGCCGGGGACAGGGCACTCGATCAGCCCAGCATTTT.

On this clone: One end of the junction does not line up with germline, which may come from a read error. The chain employs TRBV5-8 and TRBJ2-5; 11 nucleotides match TRBD2. This CDR3 spans 12 amino acids. Germline CDR1 SGHTS, CDR2 YDEGEE. CDR3 bases: TGTGCCAGCAGCTTGGGGCTAGCGGGAGGAGACTTC. This sequence encodes CASSLGLAGGDF.

This clone has only one observation. The rearrangement joins TRBV19 to TRBJ1-5; perhaps TRBD1 as D (5 bases). The CDR3 covers 13 residues. Germline values: CDR1 LNHDA, CDR2 SQIVND (reference sequence). V was shortened by 5 bases and J by 6 bases, with 11 bases between the two germline ends. This chain's CDR3 is CASSQGLTQPQHF. The DNA of the CDR3 is TGTGCCAGTAGTCAGGGTTTGACTCAGCCCCAGCATTTT.

The chain has TRBV7-3 and TRBJ2-5; perhaps TRBD1 as D (5 bases). Trimming pared 0 bases from V and 5 bases from J, leaving 13 bases between. CDR3 length equals 15 residues. Germline CDR1 and CDR2: SGHTA and FQGTGA. Written as DNA, the CDR3 is TGTGCCAGCAGCTTAACATATAGGGGTCGGGAGACCCAGTACTTC. This gives the protein CASSLTYRGRETQYF.

The J gene is TRBJ2-1, the V gene TRBV5-1; the match to TRBD2 covers 12 bases. Germline values: CDR1 SGHRS, CDR2 YFSETQ. With 2 bases clipped from V and 2 bases from J, the junction kept 8 bases outside the gene matches. There are 18 residues in the CDR3. CDR3 sequence (DNA): TGCGCCAGCAGCTTTCGACCTAGCGGGAGGGGGACCTACAATGAGCAGTTCTTC. It translates to CASSFRPSGRGTYNEQFF.

This sequence joins TRBV27 and TRBJ1-4, with TRBD1 matching 10 bases. The germline gives CDR1 MNHEY, CDR2 SMNVEV (reference sequence). The junction had 4 bases not matched to a gene; V was cut back by 5 bases and J by 7 bases. The CDR3 consists of 14 residues. CDR3 amino acids: CASSTDRGREKLFF. The CDR3 DNA follows: TGTGCCAGCAGTACAGACAGGGGGCGTGAAAAACTGTTTTTT.

This chain joins TRBV6-1 and TRBJ1-2; no clear D gene. Trimming pared 5 bases from V and 14 bases from J, leaving 24 bases between. The CDR3 totals 14 residues. The germline V gene encodes CDR1 MNHNS and CDR2 SASEGT. CDR3 region: CASSKRTGVYVGTF. CDR3 DNA sequence: TGTGCCAGCAGTAAACGGACCGGGGTCTATGTTGGGACCTTC.

The chain is built from TRBV9 and TRBJ2-3; 11 positions agree with TRBD1. The CDR3 covers 15 residues. CDR1 is SGDLS, CDR2 YYNGEE, per germline. V was pared by 7 bases and J by 5 bases, with 9 bases of the junction left unmatched. The CDR3 loop is CASGTGGRGLDTQYF. The CDR3 DNA sequence: TGTGCCAGCGGGACAGGGGGAAGGGGCCTAGATACGCAGTATTTT.

The chain carries TRBV20-1 and TRBJ2-5; the D is unclear. The CDR3 runs to 10 residues. The ends were cut back, 3 bases at V and 5 bases at J, with 4 bases in the middle. Germline V gene lookup returns CDR1 DFQATT and CDR2 SNEGSKA (reference sequence). The CDR3 here is CSASLETQYF. CDR3 nucleotide sequence: TGCAGTGCTAGTCTGGAGACCCAGTACTTC.

V usage is TRBV28 and J usage is TRBJ2-3; 7 bases align to TRBD1. The trim removed 10 bases at V and 2 bases at J, leaving 12 bases unmatched. Per the germline V gene, CDR1 is MDHEN and CDR2 is SYDVKM. The CDR3 extends over 15 amino acids. DNA of the CDR3: TGTGCCACCAATATCGGGACAGTCAACACAGATACGCAGTATTTT. It is translated as CATNIGTVNTDTQYF.

As regards this clone: One end of the junction fails to match germline, which may point to a read error. V and J are TRBV6-5 and TRBJ2-2, with D possibly matching TRBD1 (6 bases). Germline V lookup: CDR1 MNHEY, CDR2 SVGAGI. The CDR3 is 16 amino acids. The CDR3 DNA follows: TGTGCCAGCAGTTACCGACAGGCCATGAACCCCGGGGAGCTGTTTTTT. It yields the protein CASSYRQAMNPGELFF.

The V call is TRBV29-1, the J call TRBJ2-3; TRBD2 is a possible D gene (6 bases). Deletions cut 7 bases from V and 2 bases from J, with 10 bases between. This CDR3 contains 12 residues. CDR1 is SQVTM, CDR2 ANQGSEA, per germline. This CDR3 is CSAGLPTDTQYF. DNA for the CDR3: TGCAGCGCGGGACTCCCCACAGATACGCAGTATTTT.

V is TRBV7-7 and J is TRBJ2-5, with TRBD2 identical over 7 bases. V trimming: 1 base; J trimming: 4 bases; junction bases outside the gene matches: 6. Germline loops: CDR1 SSHAT, CDR2 FNYEAQ (reference sequence). CDR3 length: 15 residues. CDR3 region: CASSLVGRAGETQYF. The CDR3 DNA reads TGTGCCAGCAGCTTAGTTGGGAGGGCGGGAGAGACCCAGTACTTC.

This chain uses TRBV29-1 with TRBJ2-3, with 12 positions matching TRBD2. Germline CDR1 and CDR2: SQVTM and ANQGSEA. This CDR3 has 15 amino acids. The CDR3 loop reads CSAKQTSGRGDTQYF. The CDR3 region has the DNA TGCAGTGCAAAACAGACTAGCGGGAGAGGAGATACGCAGTATTTT.

The chain couples TRBV6-1 to TRBJ2-7; 8 bases align to TRBD2. The junction had 4 bases not matched to a gene; V was cut back by 1 base and J by 2 bases. The CDR3 has 15 residues. Germline V gene data show CDR1 as MNHNS and CDR2 as SASEGT. CDR3 sequence: CASSEEGSGTYEQYF. The CDR3 DNA follows: TGTGCCAGCAGTGAAGAAGGTAGCGGGACCTACGAGCAGTACTTC.

The rearrangement uses TRBV29-1 and TRBJ2-7; TRBD2 might be the D (5 bases). Deletions cut 1 base from V and 9 bases from J, with 13 bases between. Germline V gives CDR1 SQVTM, CDR2 ANQGSEA. The CDR3 runs to 12 residues. CDR3 sequence: CSVEVEAAGQYF. For the CDR3, the DNA is TGCAGCGTTGAAGTTGAAGCGGCCGGGCAGTACTTC.